This TCR beta chain emerged from a study of blood T cells in healthy people across ages. Study results and caveats: Unsorted PBMC material precluded a definitive naive versus antigen-experienced comparison. Calculation of diversity from one million T cells yielded estimates considered to be underestimates.

Of note for this clonotype: Its antigen is not known.

A second about 7 to 11 cycle PCR used barcoded and J-beta primers. TCRdb independently ran MiXCR on the 5' RACE reads; one entry per CDR3 protein. The data hold hundreds of thousands of distinct CDR3 sequences, with approximately 49% observed a single time. V lost 5 bases, J lost 7 bases, and 4 bases stayed unmatched. Per the germline V gene, CDR1 is SGHTA and CDR2 is FQGNSA. The CDR3 consists of 13 residues. The J gene is TRBJ1-5, the V gene TRBV7-2; TRBD1 matches 8 bases. The receptor's source is a woman aged 55-75 years in good health. The sequenced sample was blood. CDR3: CASSGQGPQPQHF. The CDR3 nucleotides read TGTGCCAGCAGCGGACAGGGACCCCAGCCCCAGCATTTT.